Below, one TCR beta chain is given with its context. Only a few counts were recorded for this clonotype. The clone's antigen remains unknown. No per-base quality is available; no much larger clone lies one base away. TCRdb records Illumina HiSeq 1500 as the sequencer. TCRdb reprocessing: public reads trimmed at Q25 with fastp, clones called with MiXCR, in-frame beta chains kept. All rows with the same CDR3 protein become a single entry with the most common DNA and genes. The sample data list approximately 180,000 distinct CDR3 sequences, and about 15% of these were observed just once. The ten most abundant clones make up around 27% of the sample. The sample originates from a study of T cell repertoires in cytomegalovirus infection (dated by TCRdb to the late 2010s). Background for the entire study: Donor HLA type was relevant to the analysis, because carriage of CMV infection together with the matching HLA type was indicated by public TCR beta signatures. General conclusions and limits of the study: In both this cohort and an independent cohort of some 350 donors, the cumulative frequency of public TCR beta family members distinguished carriers of CMV infection plus the relevant HLA type. In the ex vivo response, HLA-C-restricted CMV-specific TCR beta clonotypes were dominant, and in two of eight donors the single most frequent clonotype came from this HLA-C-restricted group.

Sequences SGHVS (CDR1) and FQNEAQ (CDR2) are obtained from the germline V gene. The CDR3 runs 12 residues from the cysteine to the phenylalanine. The DNA shown is the 36-base CDR3, in frame from base 1. The junction carries 11 bases between V and J, which are trimmed by 5 bases and 7 bases respectively. The chain links TRBV7-8 with TRBJ1-1, with no confident D gene call. Sample: CD8+ T cells from PBMCs. The sequence was obtained from a human donor in good health (CMV status not recorded). Some clones in this sample may be carry-over from other donors' samples. The CDR3 in this case is CASSPGRNEAFF. The DNA sequence reads TGTGCCAGCAGCCCCGGGAGGAATGAAGCTTTCTTT.